The source of this T cell receptor beta chain is a study of blood T cell repertoires in COVID-19. Study-level background: Acute and convalescent COVID-19 specimens originated in the United States, Italy and Spain.

TCRdb's copy holds only in-frame clones and misses some; the assay was immunoSEQ multiplex PCR. The table has about 83,000 clones, around 84% seen once. This clone was counted only a few times. CDR3 length: 12 residues. V dropped 7 bases and J dropped 1 base, with 6 bases sitting between them. The TCR sequence derives from a man older than 75 with active or convalescent COVID-19. V and J are TRBV12-3 or TRBV12-4 and TRBJ2-3; D unresolved. The sequencing input was peripheral blood. DNA of the CDR3: TGTGCCAGCACGCGAGGCACAGATACGCAGTATTTT. Translation: CASTRGTDTQYF.